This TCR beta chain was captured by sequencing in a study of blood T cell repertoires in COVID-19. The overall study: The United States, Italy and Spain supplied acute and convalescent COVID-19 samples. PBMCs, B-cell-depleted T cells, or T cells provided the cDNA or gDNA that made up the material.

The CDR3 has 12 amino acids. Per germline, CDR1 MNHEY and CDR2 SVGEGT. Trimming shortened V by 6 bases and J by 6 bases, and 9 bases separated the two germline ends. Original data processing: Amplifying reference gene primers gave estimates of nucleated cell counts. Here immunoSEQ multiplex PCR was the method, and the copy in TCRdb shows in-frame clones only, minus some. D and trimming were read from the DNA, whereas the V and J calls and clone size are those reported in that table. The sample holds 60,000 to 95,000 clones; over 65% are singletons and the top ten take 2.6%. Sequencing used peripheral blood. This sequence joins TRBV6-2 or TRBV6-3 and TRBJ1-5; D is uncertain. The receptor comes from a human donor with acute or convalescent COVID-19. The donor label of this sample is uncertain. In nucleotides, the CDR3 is TGTGCCAGCAGCGGTCGGGGTCAGCCCCAGCATTTT. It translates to CASSGRGQPQHF.